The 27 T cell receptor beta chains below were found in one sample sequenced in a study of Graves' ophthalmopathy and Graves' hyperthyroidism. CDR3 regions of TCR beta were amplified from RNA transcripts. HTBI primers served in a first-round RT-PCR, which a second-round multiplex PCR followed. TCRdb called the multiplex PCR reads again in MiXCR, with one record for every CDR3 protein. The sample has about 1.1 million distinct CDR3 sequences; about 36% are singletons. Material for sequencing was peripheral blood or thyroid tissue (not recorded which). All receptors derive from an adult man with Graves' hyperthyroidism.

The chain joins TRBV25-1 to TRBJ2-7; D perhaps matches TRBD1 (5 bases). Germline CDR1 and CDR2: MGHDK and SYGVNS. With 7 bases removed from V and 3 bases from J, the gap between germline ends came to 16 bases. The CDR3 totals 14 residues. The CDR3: CASNPLGHLYEQYF. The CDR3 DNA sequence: TGTGCCAGCAATCCCCTTGGACACCTCTACGAGCAGTACTTC.

The chain's CDR3 is CSVEDRGLLRVGTEAFF. Written as DNA, the CDR3 is TGCAGCGTTGAAGACCGGGGACTCCTCAGGGTCGGCACTGAAGCTTTCTTT. J is TRBJ1-1 and V is TRBV29-1; perhaps TRBD1 as D (5 bases). V dropped 0 bases and J dropped 4 bases, with 21 bases sitting between them. The CDR3 loop spans 17 amino acids. Germline CDR1 and CDR2: SQVTM and ANQGSEA. Full variable domain (remainder filled in from reference TRBV29-1 and TRBJ1-1): SAVISQKPSRDICQRGTSLTIQCQVDSQVTMMFWYRQQPGQSLTLIATANQGSEATYESGFVIDKFPISRPNLTFSTLTVSNMSPEDSSIYLCSVEDRGLLRVGTEAFFGQGTRLTVV.

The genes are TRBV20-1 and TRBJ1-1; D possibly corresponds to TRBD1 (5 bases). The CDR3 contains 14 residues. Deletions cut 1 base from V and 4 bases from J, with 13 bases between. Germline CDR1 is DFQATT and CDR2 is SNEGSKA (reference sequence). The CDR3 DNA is TGCAGTGCTAGAGCCTGGGGCGCAGGCACTGAAGCTTTCTTT. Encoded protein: CSARAWGAGTEAFF.

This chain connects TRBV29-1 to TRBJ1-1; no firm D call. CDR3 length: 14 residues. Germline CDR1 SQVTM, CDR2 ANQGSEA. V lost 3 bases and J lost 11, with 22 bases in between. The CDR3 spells CSVDGFFMNTVAFF. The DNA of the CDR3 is TGCAGCGTTGATGGGTTTTTCATGAACACTGTTGCTTTCTTT.

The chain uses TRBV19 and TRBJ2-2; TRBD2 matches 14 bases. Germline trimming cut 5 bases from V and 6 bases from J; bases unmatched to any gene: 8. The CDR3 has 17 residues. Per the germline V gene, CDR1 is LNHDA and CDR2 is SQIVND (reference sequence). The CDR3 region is CASSATSGRVSSGELFF. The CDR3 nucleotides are TGTGCCAGTAGTGCGACTAGCGGGAGGGTATCATCCGGGGAGCTGTTTTTT.

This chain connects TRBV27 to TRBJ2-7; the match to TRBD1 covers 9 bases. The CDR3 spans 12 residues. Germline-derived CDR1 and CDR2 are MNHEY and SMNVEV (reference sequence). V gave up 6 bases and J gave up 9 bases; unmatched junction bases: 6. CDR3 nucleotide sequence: TGTGCCAGCAGGGACAGGGGCGGAGGGCAGTACTTC. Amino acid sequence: CASRDRGGGQYF.

This CDR3 is CASSLYRVDTEAFF. CDR3 coding DNA: TGTGCCAGCAGCCTATACAGGGTTGACACTGAAGCTTTCTTT. The genes are TRBV5-6 and TRBJ1-1; possibly TRBD1 for D (6 bases). The CDR3 is 14 residues long. Per the germline V gene, CDR1 is SGHDT and CDR2 is YYEEEE. With 4 bases removed from V and 3 bases from J, the gap between germline ends came to 13 bases.

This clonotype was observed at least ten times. CDR3 sequence: CASSLVLGQASGAFF. The CDR3 DNA sequence: TGTGCCAGCAGCTTAGTTCTGGGACAGGCCTCCGGAGCTTTCTTT. The chain links TRBV11-2 to TRBJ1-1; TRBD1 matches 8 bases. In germline, CDR1 is SGHAT, CDR2 FQNNGV. V shed 1 base, J shed 10 bases, and the junction held 11 bases outside the gene matches. The CDR3 is made up of 15 amino acids. The full variable domain, rest sourced from reference TRBV11-2 and TRBJ1-1, is EAGVAQSPRYKIIEKRQSVAFWCNPISGHATLYWYQQILGQGPKLLIQFQNNGVVDDSQLPKDRFSAERLKGVDSTLKIQPAKLEDSAVYLCASSLVLGQASGAFFGQGTRLTVV.

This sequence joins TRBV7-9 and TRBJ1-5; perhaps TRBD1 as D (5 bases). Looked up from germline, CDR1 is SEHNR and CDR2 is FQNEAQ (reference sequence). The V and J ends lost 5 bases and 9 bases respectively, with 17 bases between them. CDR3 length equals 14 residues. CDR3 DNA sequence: TGTGCCAGCAGCCCCTTAGGGGAGGGATGGCCCCAGCATTTT. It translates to CASSPLGEGWPQHF. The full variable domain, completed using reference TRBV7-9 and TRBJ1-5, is DTGVSQNPRHKITKRGQNVTFRCDPISEHNRLYWYRQTLGQGPEFLTYFQNEAQLEKSRLLSDRFSAERPKGSFSTLEIQRTEQGDSAMYLCASSPLGEGWPQHFGDGTRLSIL.

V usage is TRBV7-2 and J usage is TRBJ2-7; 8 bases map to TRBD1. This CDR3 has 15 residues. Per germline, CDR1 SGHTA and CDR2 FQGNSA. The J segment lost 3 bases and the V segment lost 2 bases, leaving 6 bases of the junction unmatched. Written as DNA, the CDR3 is TGTGCCAGCAGCTTACATACAGGGGGAGACTACGAGCAGTACTTC. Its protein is CASSLHTGGDYEQYF.

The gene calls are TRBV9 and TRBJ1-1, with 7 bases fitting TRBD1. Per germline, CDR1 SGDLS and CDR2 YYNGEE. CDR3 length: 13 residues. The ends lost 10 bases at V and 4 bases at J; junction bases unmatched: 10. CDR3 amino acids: CAWGRQGGTEAFF. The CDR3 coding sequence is TGTGCCTGGGGTAGACAGGGAGGCACTGAAGCTTTCTTT.

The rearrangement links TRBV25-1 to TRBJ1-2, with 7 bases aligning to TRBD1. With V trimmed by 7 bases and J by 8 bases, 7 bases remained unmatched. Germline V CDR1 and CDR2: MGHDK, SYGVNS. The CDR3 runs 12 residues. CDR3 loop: CASTRDSVGYTF. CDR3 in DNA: TGTGCCAGCACCCGGGACAGCGTCGGCTACACCTTC.

The CDR3 spells CASSPLGPAYEQYF. CDR3 DNA: TGTGCCAGCAGCCCCCTCGGGCCCGCCTACGAGCAGTACTTC. The chain couples TRBV7-6 to TRBJ2-7; no clear D. The V gene lost 5 bases and the J gene lost 2 bases, with 13 bases spanning the gap. The CDR3 has 14 residues. CDR1 is SGHVS and CDR2 is FNYEAQ in the germline V gene.

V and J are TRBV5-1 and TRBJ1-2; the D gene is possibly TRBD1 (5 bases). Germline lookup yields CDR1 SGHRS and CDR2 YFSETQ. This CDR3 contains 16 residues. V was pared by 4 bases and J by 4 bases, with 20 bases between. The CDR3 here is CASSPYQRPGVYGYTF. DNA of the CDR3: TGCGCCAGCAGCCCCTACCAGAGGCCGGGGGTCTATGGCTACACCTTC.

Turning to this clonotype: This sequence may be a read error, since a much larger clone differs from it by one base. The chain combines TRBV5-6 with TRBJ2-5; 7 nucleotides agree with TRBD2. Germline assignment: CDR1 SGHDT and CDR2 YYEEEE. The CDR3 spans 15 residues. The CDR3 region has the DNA TGTGCCAGCAGCTTGTCACCTAGCGGTCAAGAGACCCAGCACTTC. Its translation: CASSLSPSGQETQHF.

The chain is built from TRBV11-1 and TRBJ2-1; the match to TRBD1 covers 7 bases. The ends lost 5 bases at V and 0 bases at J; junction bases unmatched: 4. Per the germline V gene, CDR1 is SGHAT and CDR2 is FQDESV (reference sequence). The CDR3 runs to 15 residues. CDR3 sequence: CASSQGQSSYNEQFF. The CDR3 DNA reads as TGTGCCAGCAGCCAGGGACAGAGCTCCTACAATGAGCAGTTCTTC.

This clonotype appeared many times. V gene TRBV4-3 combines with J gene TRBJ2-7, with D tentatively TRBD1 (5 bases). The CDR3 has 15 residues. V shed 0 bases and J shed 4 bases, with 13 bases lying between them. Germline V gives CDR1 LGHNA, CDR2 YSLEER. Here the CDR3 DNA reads TGCGCCAGCAGCCAAGAAGGTAGGGGATGGTACGAGCAGTACTTC. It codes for CASSQEGRGWYEQYF.

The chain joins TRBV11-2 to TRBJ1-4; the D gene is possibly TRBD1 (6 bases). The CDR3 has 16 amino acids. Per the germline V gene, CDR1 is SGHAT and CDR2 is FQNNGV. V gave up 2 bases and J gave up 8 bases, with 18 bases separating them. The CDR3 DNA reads TGTGCCAGCAGCTTATTAACTAGCGCAACAGGGGAAAAACTGTTTTTT. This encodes CASSLLTSATGEKLFF.

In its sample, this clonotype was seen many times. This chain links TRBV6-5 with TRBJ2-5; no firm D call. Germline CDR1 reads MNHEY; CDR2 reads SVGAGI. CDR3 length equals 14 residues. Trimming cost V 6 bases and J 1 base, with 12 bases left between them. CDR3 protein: CASRTERPQETQYF. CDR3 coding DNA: TGTGCCAGCAGGACGGAGAGACCCCAAGAGACCCAGTACTTC.

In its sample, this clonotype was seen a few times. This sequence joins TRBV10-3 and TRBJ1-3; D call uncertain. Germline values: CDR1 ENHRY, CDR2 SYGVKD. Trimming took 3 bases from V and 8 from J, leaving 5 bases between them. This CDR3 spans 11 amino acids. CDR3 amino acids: CAISDEDTIYF. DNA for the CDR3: TGTGCCATCAGTGATGAAGACACCATATATTTT.

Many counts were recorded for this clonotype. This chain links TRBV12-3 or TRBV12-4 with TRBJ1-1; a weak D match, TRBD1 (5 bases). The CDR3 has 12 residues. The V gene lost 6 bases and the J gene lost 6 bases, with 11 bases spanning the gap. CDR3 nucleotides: TGTGCCAGCAGCTGGGGCGCGGCTGAAGCTTTCTTT. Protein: CASSWGAAEAFF.

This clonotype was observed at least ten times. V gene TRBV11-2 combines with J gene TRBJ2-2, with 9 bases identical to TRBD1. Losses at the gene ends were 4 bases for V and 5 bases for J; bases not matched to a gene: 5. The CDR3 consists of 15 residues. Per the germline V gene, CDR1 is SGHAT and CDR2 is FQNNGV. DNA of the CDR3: TGTGCCAGCAGCTCGACAGGGGGAGGAACCGGGGAGCTGTTTTTT. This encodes CASSSTGGGTGELFF.

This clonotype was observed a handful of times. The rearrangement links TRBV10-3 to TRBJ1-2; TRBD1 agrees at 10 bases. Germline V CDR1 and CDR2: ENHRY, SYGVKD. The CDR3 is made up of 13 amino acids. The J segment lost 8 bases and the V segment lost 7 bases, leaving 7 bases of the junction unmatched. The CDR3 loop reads CAIKLGQGDGYTF. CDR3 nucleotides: TGTGCCATCAAACTCGGACAGGGGGACGGCTACACCTTC.

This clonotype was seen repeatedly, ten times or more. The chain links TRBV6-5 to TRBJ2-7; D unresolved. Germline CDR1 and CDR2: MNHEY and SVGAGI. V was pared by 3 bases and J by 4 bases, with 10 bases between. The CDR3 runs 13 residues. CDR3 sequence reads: CASSYAVRYEQYF. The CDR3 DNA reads TGTGCCAGCAGTTATGCTGTGCGGTACGAGCAGTACTTC.

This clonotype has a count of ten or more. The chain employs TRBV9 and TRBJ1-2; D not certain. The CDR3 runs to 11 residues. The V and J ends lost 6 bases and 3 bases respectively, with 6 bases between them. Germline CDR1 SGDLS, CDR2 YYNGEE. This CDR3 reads CASTNHYGYTF. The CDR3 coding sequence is TGTGCCAGCACCAACCACTATGGCTACACCTTC.

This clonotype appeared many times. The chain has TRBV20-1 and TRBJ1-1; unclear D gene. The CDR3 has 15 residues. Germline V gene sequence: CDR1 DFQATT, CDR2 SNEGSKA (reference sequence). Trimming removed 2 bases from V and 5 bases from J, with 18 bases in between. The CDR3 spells CSARPKRPESTEAFF. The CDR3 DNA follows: TGCAGTGCTAGACCAAAGCGGCCAGAGAGTACTGAAGCTTTCTTT.

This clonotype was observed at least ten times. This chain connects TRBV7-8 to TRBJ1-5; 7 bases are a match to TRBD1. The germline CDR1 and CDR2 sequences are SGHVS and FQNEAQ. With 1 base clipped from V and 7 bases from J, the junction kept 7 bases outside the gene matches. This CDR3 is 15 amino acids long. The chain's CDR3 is CASSLDGGGGQPQHF. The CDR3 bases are TGTGCCAGCAGCTTAGATGGAGGGGGCGGGCAGCCCCAGCATTTT.